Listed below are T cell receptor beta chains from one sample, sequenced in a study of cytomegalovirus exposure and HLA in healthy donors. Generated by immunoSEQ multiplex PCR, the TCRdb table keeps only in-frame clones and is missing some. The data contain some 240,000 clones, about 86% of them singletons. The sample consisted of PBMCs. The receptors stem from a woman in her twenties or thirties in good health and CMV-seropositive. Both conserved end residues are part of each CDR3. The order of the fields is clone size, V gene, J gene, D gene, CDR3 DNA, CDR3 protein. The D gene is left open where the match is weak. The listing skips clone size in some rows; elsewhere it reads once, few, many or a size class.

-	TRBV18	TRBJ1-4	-	TGTGCCAGCTCAATGGGGGGTACTGCAACTAATGAAAAACTGTTTTTT	CASSMGGTATNEKLFF
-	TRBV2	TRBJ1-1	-	TGTGCCAGCAGTGAATTAGGAACAGGGTGGAACACTGAAGCTTTCTTT	CASSELGTGWNTEAFF
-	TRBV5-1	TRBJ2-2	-	TGCGCCAGCAGCTTGGTGGCCGGGGATGGCACCGGGGAGCTGTTTTTT	CASSLVAGDGTGELFF
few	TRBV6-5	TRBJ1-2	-	TGTGCCAGCAGTTACAATGTAGGAGTACTCGGCTACACCTTC	CASSYNVGVLGYTF
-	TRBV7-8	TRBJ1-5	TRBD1	TGTGCCAGCAGCGGCCGGGGACAGGGGTATCAGCCCCAGCATTTT	CASSGRGQGYQPQHF
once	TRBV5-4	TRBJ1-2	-	TGTGCCAGCAGCTTTGCAGGGTCAGGCTACACCTTC	CASSFAGSGYTF
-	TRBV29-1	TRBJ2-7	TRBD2	TGCAGCGTTGAATCCTCGGGGGGCGAGCAGTACTTC	CSVESSGGEQYF
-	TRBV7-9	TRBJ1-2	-	TGTGCCAGCAGCTTAGGCGGCGGGGCGGGAGTTGGCTACACCTTC	CASSLGGGAGVGYTF
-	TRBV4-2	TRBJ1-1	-	TGTGCCAGCAGCCAAGTTCAGTACGATCGTTCTGAAGCTTTCTTT	CASSQVQYDRSEAFF
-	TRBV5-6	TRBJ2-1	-	TGTGCCAGCAGCTTGGGAGGAATCGACAATGAGCAGTTCTTC	CASSLGGIDNEQFF
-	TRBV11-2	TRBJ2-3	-	TGTGCCAGCAGCCGCGTGTTCACAGATACGCAGTATTTT	CASSRVFTDTQYF
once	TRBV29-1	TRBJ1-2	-	TGCAGCGTTGTTATCGTAGGGCAGGGGCACTATGGCTACACCTTC	CSVVIVGQGHYGYTF
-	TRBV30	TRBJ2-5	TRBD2	TGTGCCTGGAGTGTCCTAGCGGTAGAGACCCAGTACTTC	CAWSVLAVETQYF
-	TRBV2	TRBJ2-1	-	TGTGCCAGCAGAACTGGGGGGACCCCCTCTAAGCAGTTCTTC	CASRTGGTPSKQFF
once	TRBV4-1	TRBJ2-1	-	TGCGCCAGCAGCCAAGATCCCTTCTTACAGTTCTTC	CASSQDPFLQFF
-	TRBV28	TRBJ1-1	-	TGTGCCAGCAGTTTAGCGGCAGGGGTCACTGAAGCTTTCTTT	CASSLAAGVTEAFF
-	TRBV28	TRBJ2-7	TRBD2	TGTGCCAGCCAAACCGGGGGAGGGGCCTACGAGCAGTACTTC	CASQTGGGAYEQYF
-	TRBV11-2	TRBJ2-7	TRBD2	TGTGCCAGCTCCGGGGGACTAGCGGGAATCTCCTACGAGCAGTACTTC	CASSGGLAGISYEQYF
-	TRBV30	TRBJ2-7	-	TGTGCCTGGAGTTCCCTCTACGAGCAGTACTTC	CAWSSLYEQYF
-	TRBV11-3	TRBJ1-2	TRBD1	TGTGCCAGCAGCTCGACAGGGGCCGTCTATGGCTACACCTTC	CASSSTGAVYGYTF
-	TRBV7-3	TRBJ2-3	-	TGTGCCAGCAGCTTAGCTGGGGGGAGTGCAGATACGCAGTATTTT	CASSLAGGSADTQYF